This T cell receptor (beta chain) was sequenced in a study of shared clonotypes between healthy human individuals. Profiled with immunoSEQ multiplex PCR; TCRdb holds only in-frame clones, not every one. The table has nearly 2 million clones, around 96% seen once; the top ten hold roughly 1%. This clone is a singleton in its sample. Its antigen is not identified. The naive CD8 population came from CD45RO-negative cells selected for CCR7, without terminally differentiated effector memory CD45RA+ cells. General study points: Rarefaction showed sorted-subset sequencing was incomplete despite large depth. Estimated richness was generally greater in naive than memory subsets.

Germline CDR1 MNHEY, CDR2 SMNVEV (reference sequence). Trimming cost V 2 bases and J 10 bases; bases outside gene matches: 7. The CDR3 extends over 14 amino acids. The chain joins TRBV27 to TRBJ2-1, with TRBD2 identical over 8 bases. Source material: naive CD8+ T cells sorted from blood. This clonotype was obtained from a man between 18 and 35 years old in good health. CDR3 nucleotides: TGTGCCAGCAGTTTAATGGTCCGGGGGGGAGAGCAGTTCTTC. This codes for CASSLMVRGGEQFF.